The 2 T cell receptor beta chains in this list originate from one sample, sequenced in a study of control samples from healthy donors and cancer patients. Assay used: immunoSEQ multiplex PCR; TCRdb lists only in-frame clones, some missing. Of 68,000 or so clones listed, around 80% are singletons. Sequenced material: blood. These receptors came from a man in his 60s in good health.

The chain carries TRBV29-1 and TRBJ1-2, with 10 bases identical to TRBD1. Per germline, CDR1 SQVTM and CDR2 ANQGSEA. This CDR3 comprises 12 residues. Unmatched junction bases numbered 4, after V lost 4 bases and J lost 8 bases. CDR3: CSVGGTGEGYTF. Here the CDR3 DNA reads TGCAGCGTTGGGGGGACAGGGGAAGGCTACACCTTC.

The chain has TRBV10-3 and TRBJ1-1, with D hard to call. Germline CDR1 ENHRY, CDR2 SYGVKD. This CDR3 comprises 11 residues. V lost 5 bases and J lost 2, with 3 bases in between. CDR3 sequence reads: CAISSNTEAFF. The CDR3 DNA follows: TGTGCCATCAGTAGTAACACTGAAGCTTTCTTT.